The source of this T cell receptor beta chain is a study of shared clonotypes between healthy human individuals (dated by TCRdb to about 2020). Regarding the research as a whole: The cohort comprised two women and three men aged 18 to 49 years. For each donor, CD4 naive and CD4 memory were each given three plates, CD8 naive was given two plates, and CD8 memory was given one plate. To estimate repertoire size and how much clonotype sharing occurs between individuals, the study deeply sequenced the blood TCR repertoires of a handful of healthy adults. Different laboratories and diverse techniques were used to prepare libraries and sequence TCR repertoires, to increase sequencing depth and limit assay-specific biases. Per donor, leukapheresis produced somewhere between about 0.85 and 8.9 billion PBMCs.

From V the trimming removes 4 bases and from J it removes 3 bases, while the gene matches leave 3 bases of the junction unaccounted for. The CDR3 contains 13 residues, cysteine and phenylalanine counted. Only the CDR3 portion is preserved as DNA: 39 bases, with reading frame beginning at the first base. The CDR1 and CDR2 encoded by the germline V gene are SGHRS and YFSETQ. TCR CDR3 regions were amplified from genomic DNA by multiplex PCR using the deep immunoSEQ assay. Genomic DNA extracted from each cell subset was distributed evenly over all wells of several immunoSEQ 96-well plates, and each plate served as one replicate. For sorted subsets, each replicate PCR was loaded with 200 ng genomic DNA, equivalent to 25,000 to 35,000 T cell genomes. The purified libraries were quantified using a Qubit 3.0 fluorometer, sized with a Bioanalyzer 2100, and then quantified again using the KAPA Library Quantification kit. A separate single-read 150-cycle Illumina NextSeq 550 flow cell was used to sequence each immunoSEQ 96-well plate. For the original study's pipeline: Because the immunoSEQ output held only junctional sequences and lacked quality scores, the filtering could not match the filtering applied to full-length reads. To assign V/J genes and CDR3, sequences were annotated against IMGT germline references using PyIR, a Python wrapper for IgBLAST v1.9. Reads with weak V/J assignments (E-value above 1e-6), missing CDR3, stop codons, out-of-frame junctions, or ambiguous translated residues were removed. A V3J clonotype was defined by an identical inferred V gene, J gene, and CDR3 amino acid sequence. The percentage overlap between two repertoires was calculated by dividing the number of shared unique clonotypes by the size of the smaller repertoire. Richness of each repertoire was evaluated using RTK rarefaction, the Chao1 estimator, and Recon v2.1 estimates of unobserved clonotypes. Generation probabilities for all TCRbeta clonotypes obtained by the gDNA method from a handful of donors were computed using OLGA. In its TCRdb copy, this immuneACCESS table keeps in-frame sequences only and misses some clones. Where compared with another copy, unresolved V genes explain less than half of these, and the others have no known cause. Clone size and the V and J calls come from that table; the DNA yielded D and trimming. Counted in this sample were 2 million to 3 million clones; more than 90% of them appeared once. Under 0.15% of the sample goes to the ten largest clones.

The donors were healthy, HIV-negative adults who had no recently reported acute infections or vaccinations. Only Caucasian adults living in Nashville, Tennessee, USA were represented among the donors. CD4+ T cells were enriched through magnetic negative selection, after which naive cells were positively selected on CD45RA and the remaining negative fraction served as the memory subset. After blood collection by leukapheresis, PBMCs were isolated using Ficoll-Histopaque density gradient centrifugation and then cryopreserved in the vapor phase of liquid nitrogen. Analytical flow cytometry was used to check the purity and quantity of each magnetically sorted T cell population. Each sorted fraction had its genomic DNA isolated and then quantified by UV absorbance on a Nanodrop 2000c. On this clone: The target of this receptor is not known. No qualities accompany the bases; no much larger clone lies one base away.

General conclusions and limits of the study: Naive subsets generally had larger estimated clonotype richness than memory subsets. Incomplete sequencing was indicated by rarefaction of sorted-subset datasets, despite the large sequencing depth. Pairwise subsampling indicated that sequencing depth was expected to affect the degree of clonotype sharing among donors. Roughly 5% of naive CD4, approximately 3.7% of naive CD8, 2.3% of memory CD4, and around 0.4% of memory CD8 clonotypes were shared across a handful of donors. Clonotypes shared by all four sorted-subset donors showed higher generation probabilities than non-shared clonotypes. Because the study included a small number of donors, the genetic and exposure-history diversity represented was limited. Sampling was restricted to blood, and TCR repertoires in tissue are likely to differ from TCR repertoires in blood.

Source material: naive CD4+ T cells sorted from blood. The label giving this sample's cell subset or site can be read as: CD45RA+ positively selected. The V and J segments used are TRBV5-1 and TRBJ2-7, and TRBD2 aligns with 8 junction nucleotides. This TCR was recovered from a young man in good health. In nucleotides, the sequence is TGCGCCAGCAGCACGGGACTAGACTACGAGCAGTACTTC. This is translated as CASSTGLDYEQYF.